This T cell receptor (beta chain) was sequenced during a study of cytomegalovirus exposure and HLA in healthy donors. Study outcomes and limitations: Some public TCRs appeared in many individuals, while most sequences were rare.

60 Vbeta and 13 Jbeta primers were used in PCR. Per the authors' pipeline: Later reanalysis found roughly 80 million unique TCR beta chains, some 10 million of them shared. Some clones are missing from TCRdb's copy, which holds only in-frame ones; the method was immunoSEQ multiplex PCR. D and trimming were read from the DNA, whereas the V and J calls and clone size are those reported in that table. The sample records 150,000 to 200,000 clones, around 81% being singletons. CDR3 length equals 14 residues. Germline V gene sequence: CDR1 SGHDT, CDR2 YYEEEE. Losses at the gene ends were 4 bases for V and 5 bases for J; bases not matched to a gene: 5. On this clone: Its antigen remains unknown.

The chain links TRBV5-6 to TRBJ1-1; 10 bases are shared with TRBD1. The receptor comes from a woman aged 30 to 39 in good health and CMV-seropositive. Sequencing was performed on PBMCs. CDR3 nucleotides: TGTGCCAGCAGCCGGACAGGGGGACGAACTGAAGCTTTCTTT. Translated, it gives CASSRTGGRTEAFF.